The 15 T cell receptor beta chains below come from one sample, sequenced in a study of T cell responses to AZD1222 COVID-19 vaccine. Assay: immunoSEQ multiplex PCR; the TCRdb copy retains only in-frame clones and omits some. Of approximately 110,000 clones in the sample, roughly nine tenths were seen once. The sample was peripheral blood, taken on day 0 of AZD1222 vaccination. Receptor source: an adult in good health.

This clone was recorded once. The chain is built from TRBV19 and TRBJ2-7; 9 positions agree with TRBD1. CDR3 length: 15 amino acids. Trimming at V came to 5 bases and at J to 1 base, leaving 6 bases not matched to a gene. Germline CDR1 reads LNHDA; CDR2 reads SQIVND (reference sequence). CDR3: CASSASGTGSYEQYF. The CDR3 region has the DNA TGTGCCAGTAGTGCCTCCGGGACAGGGTCCTACGAGCAGTACTTC.

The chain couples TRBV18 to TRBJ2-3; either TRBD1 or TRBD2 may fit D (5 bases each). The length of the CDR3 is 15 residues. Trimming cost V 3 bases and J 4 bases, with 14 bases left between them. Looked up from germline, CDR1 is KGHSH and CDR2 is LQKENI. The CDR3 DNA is TGTGCCAGCTCACCTCAGATTGGGGGTCCAGATACGCAGTATTTT. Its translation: CASSPQIGGPDTQYF.

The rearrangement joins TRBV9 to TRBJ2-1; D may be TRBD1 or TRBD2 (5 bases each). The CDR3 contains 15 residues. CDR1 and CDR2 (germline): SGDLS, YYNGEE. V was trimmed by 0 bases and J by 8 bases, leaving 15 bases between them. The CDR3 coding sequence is TGTGCCAGCAGCGTAGTGGGGGACCCCCGCGATGAGCAGTTCTTC. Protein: CASSVVGDPRDEQFF.

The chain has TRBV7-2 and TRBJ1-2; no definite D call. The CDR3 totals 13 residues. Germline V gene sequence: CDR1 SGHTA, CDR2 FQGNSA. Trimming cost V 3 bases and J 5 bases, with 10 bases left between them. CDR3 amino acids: CASSFGTEYGYTF. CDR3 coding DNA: TGTGCCAGCAGCTTCGGAACGGAGTATGGCTACACCTTC.

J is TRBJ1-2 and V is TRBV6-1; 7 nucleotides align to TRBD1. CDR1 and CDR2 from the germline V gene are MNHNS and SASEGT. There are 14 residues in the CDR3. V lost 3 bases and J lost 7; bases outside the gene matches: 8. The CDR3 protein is CASSDIGQVRGYTF. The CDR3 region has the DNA TGTGCCAGCAGTGATATAGGACAGGTTCGTGGCTACACCTTC.

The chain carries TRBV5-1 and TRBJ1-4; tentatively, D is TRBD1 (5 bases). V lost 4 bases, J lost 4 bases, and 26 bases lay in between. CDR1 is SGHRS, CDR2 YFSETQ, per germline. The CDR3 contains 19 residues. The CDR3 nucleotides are TGCGCCAGCAGCCCGGGGCCGAGACGGGAGACCCCACTTAATGAAAAACTGTTTTTT. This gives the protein CASSPGPRRETPLNEKLFF.

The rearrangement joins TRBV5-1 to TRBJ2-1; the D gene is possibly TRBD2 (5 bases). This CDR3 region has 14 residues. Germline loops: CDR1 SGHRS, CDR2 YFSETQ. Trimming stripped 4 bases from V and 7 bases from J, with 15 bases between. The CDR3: CASSRSGEWNEQFF. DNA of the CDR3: TGCGCCAGCAGCAGGTCCGGGGAATGGAATGAGCAGTTCTTC.

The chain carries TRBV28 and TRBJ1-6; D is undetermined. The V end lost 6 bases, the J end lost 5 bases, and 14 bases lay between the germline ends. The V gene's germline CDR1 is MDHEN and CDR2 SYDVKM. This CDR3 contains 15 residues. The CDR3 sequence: CASSTGGNNNSPLHF. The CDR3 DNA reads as TGTGCCAGCAGCACTGGAGGAAATAATAATTCACCCCTCCACTTT.

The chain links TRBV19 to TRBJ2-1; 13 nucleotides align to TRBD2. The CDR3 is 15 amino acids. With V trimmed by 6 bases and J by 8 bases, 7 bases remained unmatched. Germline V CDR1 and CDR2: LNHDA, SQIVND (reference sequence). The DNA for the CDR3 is TGTGCCAGTAGCCTAACTAGCGGGGGGGCCCATGAGCAGTTCTTC. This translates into CASSLTSGGAHEQFF.

The CDR3 sequence: CASNPPGGYTDTQYF. The CDR3 nucleotides read TGTGCCAGTAACCCCCCTGGCGGATACACAGATACGCAGTATTTT. The chain is built from TRBV19 and TRBJ2-3, with unresolved D. The germline V gene has CDR1 LNHDA and CDR2 SQIVND (reference sequence). Trimming cost V 7 bases and J 2 bases, with 16 bases left between them. The CDR3 runs to 15 residues.

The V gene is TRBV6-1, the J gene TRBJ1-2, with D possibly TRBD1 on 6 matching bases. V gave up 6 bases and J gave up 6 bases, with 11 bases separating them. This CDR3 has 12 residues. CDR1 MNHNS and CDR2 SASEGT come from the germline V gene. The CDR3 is CASRGGRDGYTF. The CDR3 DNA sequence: TGTGCCAGCAGAGGGGGGCGGGATGGCTACACCTTC.

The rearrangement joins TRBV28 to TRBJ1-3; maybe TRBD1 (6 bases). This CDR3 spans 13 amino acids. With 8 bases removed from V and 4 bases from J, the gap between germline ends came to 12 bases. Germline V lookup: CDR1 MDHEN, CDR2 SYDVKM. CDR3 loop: CASLRQEGNTIYF. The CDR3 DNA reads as TGTGCCAGCCTCCGACAGGAGGGAAACACCATATATTTT. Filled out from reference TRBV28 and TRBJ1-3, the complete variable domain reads DVKVTQSSRYLVKRTGEKVFLECVQDMDHENMFWYRQDPGLGLRLIYFSYDVKMKEKGDIPEGYSVSREKKERFSLILESASTNQTSMYLCASLRQEGNTIYFGEGSWLTVV.

CDR3 in DNA: TGTGCCAGCAGTATTAGCGGGGGCAATGAGCAGTTCTTC. It yields the protein CASSISGGNEQFF. V is TRBV2 and J is TRBJ2-1; the match to TRBD2 covers 9 bases. Germline values: CDR1 SNHLY, CDR2 FYNNEI. The CDR3 runs to 13 residues. The ends lost 5 bases at V and 6 bases at J; junction bases unmatched: 2.

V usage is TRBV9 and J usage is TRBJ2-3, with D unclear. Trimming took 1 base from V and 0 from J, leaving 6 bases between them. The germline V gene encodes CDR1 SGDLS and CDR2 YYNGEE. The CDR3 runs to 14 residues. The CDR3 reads CASSVRLSTDTQYF. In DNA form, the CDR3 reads TGTGCCAGCAGCGTAAGGTTGAGCACAGATACGCAGTATTTT.

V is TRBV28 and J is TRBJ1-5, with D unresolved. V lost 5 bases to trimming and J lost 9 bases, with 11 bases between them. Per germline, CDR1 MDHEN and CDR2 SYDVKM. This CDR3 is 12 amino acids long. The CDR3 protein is CASSPPHTPQHF. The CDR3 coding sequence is TGTGCCAGCAGTCCTCCCCATACGCCCCAGCATTTT.